This TCR beta chain emerged from a study of cytomegalovirus exposure and HLA in healthy donors. Study-wide context: According to later analysis, the same platform produced the 110 or so validation and 666 first-cohort repertoires. Study-level results: The study put some 150 TCR beta chains on its list as cytomegalovirus-associated. Most TCR sequences proved rare, with some public TCRs found in many donors.

The assay was immunoSEQ multiplex PCR, and TCRdb's table has in-frame clones only and misses some. Among 85,000 to 130,000 clones listed, around 90% were seen once. The junction had 9 bases not matched to a gene; V was cut back by 3 bases and J by 4 bases. The CDR3 has 15 residues. Per the germline V gene, CDR1 is SGDLS and CDR2 is YYNGEE. The validation cohort, a group of some 120 subjects, included the donors and was separate from the roughly 670-subject first cohort. Regarding this clone: Its specificity is not known.

The J gene is TRBJ2-5, the V gene TRBV9; 7 positions match TRBD1. This TCR derives from a woman between 18 and 29 years old in good health and CMV-seropositive. Sequenced sample: PBMCs. Here the CDR3 DNA reads TGTGCCAGCAGCGGACAAGACAGGGCCCTAGAGACCCAGTACTTC. Translating it yields CASSGQDRALETQYF. The entire variable domain, with the rest obtained from reference TRBV9 and TRBJ2-5, is as follows: DSGVTQTPKHLITATGQRVTLRCSPRSGDLSVYWYQQSLDQGLQFLIQYYNGEERAKGNILERFSAQQFPDLHSELNLSSLELGDSALYFCASSGQDRALETQYFGPGTRLLVL.